Below are 27 T cell receptor beta chains sequenced from a single sample in a study of identical twins. MiXCR, run by TCRdb on the 5' RACE reads, gives a single entry per CDR3 protein. The sample records fewer than 800,000 distinct CDR3 sequences, under 8.5% being singletons. These same records also appear under a second study, on yellow fever vaccine responses in identical twins.

Material: PBMCs. These TCRs come from a woman aged 18-29 years in good health.

This clonotype was detected only a few times. The genes are TRBV9 and TRBJ2-7, with D possibly being TRBD1 (6 bases). V was cut by 3 bases and J by 6 bases, with 13 bases left in between. CDR3 length: 13 residues. Germline lookup yields CDR1 SGDLS and CDR2 YYNGEE. The CDR3 is CASSASGVGEQYF. The CDR3 region has the DNA TGTGCCAGCAGCGCATCAGGGGTAGGCGAGCAGTACTTC.

This clonotype was detected many times. The genes are TRBV12-3 or TRBV12-4 and TRBJ2-2, with D uncertain. Trimming pared 1 base from V and 1 base from J, leaving 10 bases between. There are 16 residues in the CDR3. In DNA form, the CDR3 reads TGTGCCAGCAGTTTAGTCCGGTCAGGGAACACCGGGGAGCTGTTTTTT. Amino acid sequence: CASSLVRSGNTGELFF.

The J gene is TRBJ1-5, the V gene TRBV6-2 or TRBV6-3; 7 positions agree with TRBD1. Germline assignment: CDR1 MNHEY and CDR2 SVGEGT. V lost 4 bases to trimming and J lost 5 bases; unmatched junction nucleotides: 5. CDR3 length equals 14 residues. In nucleotides, the CDR3 is TGTGCCAGCAGTTGGGAAGGGGGCTATCAGCCCCAGCATTTT. Residues: CASSWEGGYQPQHF.

This clonotype came up many times. This chain connects TRBV24-1 to TRBJ2-1; 9 bases are a match to TRBD2. Per the germline V gene, CDR1 is KGHDR and CDR2 is SFDVKD. V shed 2 bases, J shed 5 bases, and the junction held 3 bases outside the gene matches. This CDR3 region has 15 residues. The CDR3 protein is CATSDSPSGDNEQFF. CDR3 in DNA: TGTGCCACCAGTGATTCCCCTAGCGGGGACAATGAGCAGTTCTTC.

This chain links TRBV6-4 with TRBJ2-1, with 12 bases matching TRBD2. Germline V CDR1 and CDR2: MRHNA, SNTAGT. The CDR3 consists of 15 residues. The junction had 9 bases not matched to a gene; V was cut back by 8 bases and J by 7 bases. The CDR3 DNA follows: TGTGCCAGCGGCCGGACTAGCGGGGCGATAAATGAGCAGTTCTTC. Its translation is CASGRTSGAINEQFF.

This chain's CDR3 is CASSPPSTSGIREQYF. The CDR3 DNA follows: TGTGCCAGCAGTCCCCCGTCTACTAGCGGGATTCGAGAGCAGTACTTC. The rearrangement joins TRBV27 to TRBJ2-7, with 10 bases aligning to TRBD2. Germline V gives CDR1 MNHEY, CDR2 SMNVEV (reference sequence). The CDR3 is 16 residues long. The V segment lost 5 bases and the J segment 7 bases; nucleotides outside the gene matches: 14.

This clonotype was detected ten times or more. The chain's CDR3 is CASSLDRPYEQYF. The CDR3, as DNA: TGTGCCAGCAGTTTGGACAGACCCTACGAGCAGTACTTC. The V call is TRBV7-9, the J call TRBJ2-7; maybe TRBD1 (6 bases). V lost 6 bases, J lost 2 bases, and 11 bases lay in between. CDR1 is SEHNR and CDR2 is FQNEAQ in the germline V gene (reference sequence). There are 13 residues in the CDR3. Supplemented by reference TRBV7-9 and TRBJ2-7, the full variable domain reads DTGVSQNPRHKITKRGQNVTFRCDPISEHNRLYWYRQTLGQGPEFLTYFQNEAQLEKSRLLSDRFSAERPKGSFSTLEIQRTEQGDSAMYLCASSLDRPYEQYFGPGTRLTVT.

There are a few counts of this clonotype. This sequence joins TRBV6-1 and TRBJ2-3; 7 nucleotides line up with TRBD2. CDR3 size: 15 residues. V was pared by 4 bases and J by 3 bases, with 7 bases of the junction left unmatched. CDR1 is MNHNS and CDR2 is SASEGT in the germline V gene. CDR3 nucleotides: TGTGCCAGCAGTGCCCGGCTAGCGGCAACAGATACGCAGTATTTT. Amino acid sequence: CASSARLAATDTQYF.

This clonotype has only a few counts. J is TRBJ1-6 and V is TRBV5-1; 7 bases map to TRBD1. CDR1 and CDR2 (germline): SGHRS, YFSETQ. V lost 2 bases to trimming and J lost 8 bases; unmatched junction nucleotides: 7. CDR3 length equals 15 residues. CDR3 coding DNA: TGCGCCAGCAGCTTATCAACAGGGGCTGATTCACCCCTCCACTTT. It codes for CASSLSTGADSPLHF.

J is TRBJ1-1 and V is TRBV29-1, with D possibly matching TRBD1 (6 bases). The CDR3 length is 14 residues. V lost 3 bases, J lost 0 bases, and 11 bases lay in between. In germline, CDR1 is SQVTM, CDR2 ANQGSEA. CDR3 DNA: TGCAGCGTTGAGACCAGGGGCATGAACACTGAAGCTTTCTTT. Its translation: CSVETRGMNTEAFF.

This clonotype turned up a few times. The chain is built from TRBV6-1 and TRBJ1-2, with D perhaps matching TRBD1 (5 bases). The V end was cut by 6 bases, the J end by 7 bases, with 24 bases between. The CDR3 runs to 16 residues. Germline V CDR1 and CDR2: MNHNS, SASEGT. CDR3 amino acids: CASSESTRVLGSGYTF. DNA of the CDR3: TGTGCCAGCAGCGAGTCAACCAGGGTATTAGGTTCTGGCTACACCTTC.

This clonotype was seen a handful of times. This CDR3 reads CATRRGLAGTGELFF. CDR3 nucleotides: TGTGCCACCAGAAGGGGCCTAGCGGGGACCGGGGAGCTGTTTTTT. V and J are TRBV15 and TRBJ2-2; 9 bases fit TRBD2. There are 15 residues in the CDR3. After removal of 6 bases from V and 5 bases from J, the junction contained 7 bases not matched to a gene. Germline V gene sequence: CDR1 LNHNV, CDR2 YYDKDF (reference sequence). Drawing the rest from reference TRBV15 and TRBJ2-2, the complete variable domain is DAMVIQNPRYQVTQFGKPVTLSCSQTLNHNVMYWYQQKSSQAPKLLFHYYDKDFNNEADTPDNFQSRRPNTSFCFLDIRSPGLGDTAMYLCATRRGLAGTGELFFGEGSRLTVL.

This clonotype was seen only a few times. The chain recombines TRBV7-8 with TRBJ2-7; D gene unclear. V lost 0 bases, J lost 0 bases, and 9 bases lay in between. The length of the CDR3 is 15 residues. Germline V lookup: CDR1 SGHVS, CDR2 FQNEAQ. The DNA for the CDR3 is TGTGCCAGCAGCTTAGCGGCAAAACCCTCCTACGAGCAGTACTTC. Translated: CASSLAAKPSYEQYF. Full variable domain (outside the CDR3, taken from reference TRBV7-8 and TRBJ2-7): GAGVSQSPRYKVAKRGQDVALRCDPISGHVSLFWYQQALGQGPEFLTYFQNEAQLDKSGLPSDRFFAERPEGSVSTLKIQRTQQEDSAVYLCASSLAAKPSYEQYFGPGTRLTVT.

The chain has TRBV11-2 and TRBJ2-2, with a tentative D call TRBD2 (6 bases). The germline CDR1 and CDR2 sequences are SGHAT and FQNNGV. CDR3 size: 19 residues. V was shortened by 0 bases and J by 3 bases, with 20 bases between the two germline ends. The CDR3 nucleotides read TGTGCCAGCAGCTTAGATCGCGCCGGGCAAATAGCGGACACCGGGGAGCTGTTTTTT. As protein: CASSLDRAGQIADTGELFF.

This clonotype came up many times. The J gene is TRBJ1-1, the V gene TRBV5-6, with a weak D call TRBD1 (5 bases). CDR1 SGHDT and CDR2 YYEEEE come from the germline V gene. There are 14 residues in the CDR3. V lost 4 bases and J 1 base, leaving 11 bases between the germline ends. This CDR3 reads CASSPFGQNTEAFF. CDR3 nucleotides: TGTGCCAGCAGCCCCTTCGGACAGAACACTGAAGCTTTCTTT.

The chain has TRBV3-1 and TRBJ2-1; 11 nucleotides agree with TRBD2. The ends lost 6 bases at V and 3 bases at J; junction bases unmatched: 4. The CDR3 loop spans 15 amino acids. Germline V gene data show CDR1 as LGHDT and CDR2 as YNNKEL (reference sequence). CDR3 nucleotides: TGTGCCAGCAGGCTAGCGGGAGGAGGCTACAATGAGCAGTTCTTC. Its translation: CASRLAGGGYNEQFF.

This clonotype appeared a few times. The chain joins TRBV29-1 to TRBJ2-1; 12 bases map to TRBD2. The CDR3 contains 14 residues. The ends lost 5 bases at V and 12 bases at J; junction bases unmatched: 11. The germline V gene encodes CDR1 SQVTM and CDR2 ANQGSEA. CDR3 DNA sequence: TGCAGCGTTTATTCTAGCGGGGGGGTGAAGGGGCAGTTCTTC. Protein sequence: CSVYSSGGVKGQFF.

This clonotype was detected many times. The rearrangement links TRBV7-9 to TRBJ1-5; D ambiguous. Trimming took off 6 bases at V and 11 bases at J, with 14 bases between the two ends. CDR3 length: 12 residues. From germline, CDR1 is SEHNR and CDR2 FQNEAQ (reference sequence). The DNA for the CDR3 is TGTGCCAGCAGTTCCCGGGTAGGAGCCCAGCATTTT. Residues: CASSSRVGAQHF.

On this clonotype: Compared with germline, one end of the junction differs, possibly owing to a read error. This CDR3 reads CSVEGTSFGGGYEQYF. The CDR3 bases are TGCAGCGTAGAAGGGACTAGTTTTGGGGGGGGCTACGAGCAGTACTTC. The V and J genes are TRBV29-1 and TRBJ2-7, with 8 nucleotides matching TRBD2. Germline V gene sequence: CDR1 SQVTM, CDR2 ANQGSEA. The CDR3 consists of 16 residues.

This clonotype was seen only once. The V call is TRBV28, the J call TRBJ2-5; 8 bases match TRBD1. The CDR3 covers 14 residues. Germline V lookup: CDR1 MDHEN, CDR2 SYDVKM. V lost 6 bases and J lost 5; bases outside the gene matches: 8. As DNA, the CDR3 is TGTGCCAGCAGGGAAACAGGGGGTAGGGAGACCCAGTACTTC. This encodes CASRETGGRETQYF.

The chain joins TRBV25-1 to TRBJ2-5; D ambiguous. Germline V lookup: CDR1 MGHDK, CDR2 SYGVNS. CDR3 length: 14 amino acids. Trimming pared 0 bases from V and 4 bases from J, leaving 9 bases between. CDR3 loop: CASSEYGQVETQYF. The CDR3, as DNA: TGTGCCAGCAGTGAATACGGGCAAGTAGAGACCCAGTACTTC.

This clonotype was counted ten times or more. The J gene is TRBJ2-5, the V gene TRBV12-3 or TRBV12-4; possible D gene TRBD1, 6 bases. V lost 5 bases and J 1 base, leaving 14 bases between the germline ends. The CDR3 is 15 amino acids. The CDR3 DNA reads TGTGCCAGCAGTACTTACAGGGATCGCCAAGAGACCCAGTACTTC. Translation gives CASSTYRDRQETQYF.

There are a few counts of this clonotype. This rearrangement joins TRBV12-3 or TRBV12-4 to TRBJ2-3; 11 bases line up with TRBD2. CDR3 length equals 19 residues. V gave up 5 bases and J gave up 4 bases; unmatched junction bases: 17. The CDR3 DNA reads as TGTGCCAGCAGTCGCACGACTAGCGGGATAACCACGAAGGCAGATACGCAGTATTTT. Protein sequence: CASSRTTSGITTKADTQYF.

This clonotype was observed at least ten times. V gene TRBV5-6 combines with J gene TRBJ2-5; no reliable D call. Germline assignment: CDR1 SGHDT and CDR2 YYEEEE. Trimming took 4 bases from V and 0 from J, leaving 13 bases between them. The CDR3 loop spans 15 amino acids. CDR3 DNA: TGTGCCAGCAGCCGGGTAGGGCAGAACCAAGAGACCCAGTACTTC. The encoded protein is CASSRVGQNQETQYF. Variable domain in full (rest from reference TRBV5-6 and TRBJ2-5): DAGVTQSPTHLIKTRGQQVTLRCSPKSGHDTVSWYQQALGQGPQFIFQYYEEEERQRGNFPDRFSGHQFPNYSSELNVNALLLGDSALYLCASSRVGQNQETQYFGPGTRLLVL.

In this sample, this clonotype turned up a few times. The V call is TRBV25-1, the J call TRBJ2-5; D is unresolved. Germline values: CDR1 MGHDK, CDR2 SYGVNS. The CDR3 is 15 amino acids. V was clipped by 1 base and J by 1 base, with 10 bases between them. Here the CDR3 DNA reads TGTGCCAGCAGTGAATCGTATAGGGTCCAAGAGACCCAGTACTTC. Protein: CASSESYRVQETQYF.

This clonotype came up many times. The rearrangement uses TRBV20-1 and TRBJ1-5; the D gene is possibly TRBD1 (6 bases). CDR1 is DFQATT and CDR2 is SNEGSKA in the germline V gene (reference sequence). V was cut by 3 bases and J by 4 bases, with 10 bases left in between. CDR3 length: 13 residues. The CDR3 DNA sequence: TGCAGTGCTAGCAGGGACACTAATCAGCCCCAGCATTTT. The encoded protein is CSASRDTNQPQHF.

A few counts support this clonotype. This chain links TRBV9 with TRBJ1-1; no definite D call. V shed 2 bases and J shed 3 bases, with 5 bases lying between them. CDR3 length: 12 residues. Germline CDR1 SGDLS, CDR2 YYNGEE. CDR3 amino acids: CASSVKDTEAFF. The CDR3 DNA reads as TGTGCCAGCAGCGTTAAGGACACTGAAGCTTTCTTT. The full variable domain, completed using reference TRBV9 and TRBJ1-1, is DSGVTQTPKHLITATGQRVTLRCSPRSGDLSVYWYQQSLDQGLQFLIQYYNGEERAKGNILERFSAQQFPDLHSELNLSSLELGDSALYFCASSVKDTEAFFGQGTRLTVV.